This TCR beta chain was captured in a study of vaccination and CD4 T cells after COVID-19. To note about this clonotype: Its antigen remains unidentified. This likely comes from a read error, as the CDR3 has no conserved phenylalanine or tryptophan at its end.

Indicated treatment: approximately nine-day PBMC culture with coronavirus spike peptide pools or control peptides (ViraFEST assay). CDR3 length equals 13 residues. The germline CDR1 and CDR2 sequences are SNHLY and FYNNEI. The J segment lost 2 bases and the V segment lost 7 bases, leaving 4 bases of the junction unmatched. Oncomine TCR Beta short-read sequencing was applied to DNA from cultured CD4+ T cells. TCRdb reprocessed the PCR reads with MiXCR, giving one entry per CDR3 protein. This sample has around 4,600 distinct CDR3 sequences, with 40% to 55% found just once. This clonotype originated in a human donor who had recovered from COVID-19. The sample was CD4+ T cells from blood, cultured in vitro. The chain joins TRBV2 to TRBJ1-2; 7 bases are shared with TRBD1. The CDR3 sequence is CASTRDRNYGYTL. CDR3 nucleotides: TGTGCCAGCACCCGGGACAGAAACTATGGCTACACCCTC.